Each of the 3 T cell receptor beta chains below was sequenced from the same sample in a study of blood T cell repertoires in COVID-19. Method: immunoSEQ multiplex PCR; TCRdb's copy keeps in-frame clones and lacks some. The sample consists of about 150,000 clones, about 80% of them appearing once. Material: peripheral blood. The receptor set was obtained from an elderly woman with acute or convalescent COVID-19.

The chain carries TRBV7-2 and TRBJ2-5; 10 bases are shared with TRBD2. The CDR3 spans 15 residues. The germline gives CDR1 SGHTA, CDR2 FQGNSA. The trim removed 3 bases at V and 5 bases at J, leaving 6 bases unmatched. This CDR3 reads CASSLQRGGRETQYF. The CDR3 DNA sequence: TGTGCCAGCAGCTTGCAGCGGGGGGGCAGGGAGACCCAGTACTTC. The full variable domain, completed using reference TRBV7-2 and TRBJ2-5, is GAGVSQSPSNKVTEKGKDVELRCDPISGHTALYWYRQSLGQGLEFLIYFQGNSAPDKSGLPSDRFSAERTGGSVSTLTIQRTQQEDSAVYLCASSLQRGGRETQYFGPGTRLLVL.

This chain links TRBV15 with TRBJ1-2; 8 bases are shared with TRBD1. CDR3 length: 12 residues. Germline assignment: CDR1 LNHNV and CDR2 YYDKDF (reference sequence). The V segment lost 3 bases and the J segment 6 bases; nucleotides outside the gene matches: 0. This CDR3 reads CATSRTGDGYTF. The CDR3, as DNA: TGTGCCACCAGCAGGACAGGGGATGGCTACACCTTC.

V usage is TRBV18 and J usage is TRBJ1-6; D ambiguous. The CDR3 consists of 14 residues. V dropped 6 bases and J dropped 2 bases, with 8 bases sitting between them. The germline V gene has CDR1 KGHSH and CDR2 LQKENI. The CDR3 DNA reads as TGTGCCAGCTCGAGCGAGGCCTATAATTCACCCCTCCACTTT. This sequence encodes CASSSEAYNSPLHF.